This T cell receptor beta chain was sequenced during a study of cytomegalovirus exposure and HLA in healthy donors. Study-level results: Investigators reported approximately 170 TCR beta chains as tied to cytomegalovirus.

The CDR3 is made up of 14 amino acids. A remark on this clone: As yet, its antigen is unknown.

The data were produced by immunoSEQ multiplex PCR, yet TCRdb's version contains in-frame clones alone and is incomplete. Found here are fewer than 200,000 clones, about 95% of them singletons; the top ten hold roughly 1%. The chain has TRBV21-1 and TRBJ2-7; the D segment call TRBD1 is taken from the table without a DNA check. TRBV21-1 is labeled a pseudogene. The material sequenced was PBMCs. The receptor was derived from a young woman in good health and CMV-seronegative. The CDR3 DNA sequence: TGTGCCAGCAGCAAAGACAGGGGGGACACCGAGCAGTACTTC. Protein: CASSKDRGDTEQYF.